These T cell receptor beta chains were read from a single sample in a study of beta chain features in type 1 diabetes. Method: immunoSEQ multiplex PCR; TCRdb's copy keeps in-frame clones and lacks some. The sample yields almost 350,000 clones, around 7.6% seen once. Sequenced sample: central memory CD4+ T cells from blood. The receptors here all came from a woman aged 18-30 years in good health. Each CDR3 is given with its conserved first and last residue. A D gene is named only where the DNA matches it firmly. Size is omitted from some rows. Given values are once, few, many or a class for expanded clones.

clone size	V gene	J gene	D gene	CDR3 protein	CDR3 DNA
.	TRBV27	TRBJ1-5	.	CASSSRPNQPQHF	TGTGCCAGCAGTTCCAGGCCGAATCAGCCCCAGCATTTT
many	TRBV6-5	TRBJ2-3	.	CASRPDRRGTHTQYF	TGTGCCAGCAGACCGGACAGAAGGGGGACACATACGCAGTATTTT
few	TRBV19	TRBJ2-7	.	CASSIAASSYEQYF	TGTGCCAGTAGTATAGCGGCCAGCTCCTACGAGCAGTACTTC
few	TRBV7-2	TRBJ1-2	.	CASSVDRISYGYTF	TGTGCCAGCAGCGTCGACAGGATTTCCTATGGCTACACCTTC
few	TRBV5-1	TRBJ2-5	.	CASSLDAGARKETQYF	TGCGCCAGCAGCTTGGACGCAGGGGCTCGAAAAGAGACCCAGTACTTC
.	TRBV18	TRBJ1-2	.	CASSPPSSYGYTF	TGTGCCAGCTCACCACCATCGTCCTATGGCTACACCTTC
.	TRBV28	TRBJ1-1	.	CASSPPVGRGAFF	TGTGCCAGCAGTCCGCCGGTGGGCCGGGGGGCTTTCTTT
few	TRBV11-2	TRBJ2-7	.	CASSLFQGYEQYF	TGTGCCAGCAGCTTATTTCAGGGCTACGAGCAGTACTTC
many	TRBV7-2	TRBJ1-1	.	CASTLMDFAYTEAFF	TGTGCCAGCACCCTTATGGATTTTGCATACACTGAAGCTTTCTTT
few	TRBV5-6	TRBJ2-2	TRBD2	CASSGTGTTIGELFF	TGTGCCAGCAGCGGGACCGGGACTACCATCGGGGAGCTGTTTTTT
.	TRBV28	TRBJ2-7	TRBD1	CASTLQGARYEQYF	TGTGCCAGCACCCTACAGGGGGCCCGATACGAGCAGTACTTC
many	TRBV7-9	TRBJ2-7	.	CASSLGVTYEQYF	TGTGCCAGCAGCTTGGGGGTAACCTACGAGCAGTACTTC
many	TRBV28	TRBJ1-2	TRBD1	CASIGGQGKANYGYTF	TGTGCCAGCATTGGGGGACAGGGTAAAGCTAACTATGGCTACACCTTC
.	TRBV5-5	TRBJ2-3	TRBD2	CASSSILARSTDTQYF	TGTGCCAGCAGCTCTATACTAGCGAGGTCCACAGATACGCAGTATTTT
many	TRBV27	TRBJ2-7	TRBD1	CASSRDRAYEQYF	TGTGCCAGCAGTAGGGACAGGGCCTACGAGCAGTACTTC
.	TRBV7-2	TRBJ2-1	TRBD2	CASSLDGTSGSDEQFF	TGTGCCAGCAGCTTAGATGGGACTAGCGGGAGCGATGAGCAGTTCTTC
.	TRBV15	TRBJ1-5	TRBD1	CATSRDFQGDQPQHF	TGTGCCACCAGCAGAGATTTTCAGGGGGACCAGCCCCAGCATTTT
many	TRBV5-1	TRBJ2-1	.	CASSPGHAENEQFF	TGCGCCAGCAGCCCTGGACACGCGGAGAATGAGCAGTTCTTC
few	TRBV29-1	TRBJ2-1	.	CSVELAWNEQFF	TGCAGCGTTGAGCTAGCGTGGAATGAGCAGTTCTTC
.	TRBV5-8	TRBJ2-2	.	CASSLWEGVHTGELFF	TGTGCCAGCAGCTTGTGGGAGGGGGTCCACACCGGGGAGCTGTTTTTT
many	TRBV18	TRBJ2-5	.	CASSLRTSQETQYF	TGTGCCAGCTCACTTCGGACCAGCCAGGAGACCCAGTACTTC
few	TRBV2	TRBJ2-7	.	CASSERRPSYEQYF	TGTGCCAGCAGTGAACGTAGGCCGTCCTACGAGCAGTACTTC
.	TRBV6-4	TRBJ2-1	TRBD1	CASRGGHRHLNEQFF	TGTGCCAGCAGAGGGGGCCACAGGCATCTCAATGAGCAGTTCTTC
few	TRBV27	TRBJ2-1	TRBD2	CASTGTSGNNEQFF	TGTGCCAGCACCGGGACTAGCGGCAACAATGAGCAGTTCTTC
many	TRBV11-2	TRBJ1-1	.	CASTKIENTEAFF	TGTGCCAGCACCAAAATCGAAAACACTGAAGCTTTCTTT
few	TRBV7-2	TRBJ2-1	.	CASSFGLYFNNEQFF	TGTGCCAGCAGCTTTGGACTATACTTTAACAATGAGCAGTTCTTC
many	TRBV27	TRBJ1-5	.	CASSLAGPGPQHF	TGTGCCAGCAGTTTAGCAGGGCCGGGGCCCCAGCATTTT
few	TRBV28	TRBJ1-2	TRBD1	CASSSPGQFNYGYTF	TGTGCCAGCAGTTCCCCGGGACAGTTTAACTATGGCTACACCTTC
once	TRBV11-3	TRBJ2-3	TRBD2	CASSLGYSGTTDTQYF	TGTGCCAGCAGCTTAGGATATAGCGGGACCACAGATACGCAGTATTTT
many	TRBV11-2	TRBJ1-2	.	CASSLAQPGTSGYTF	TGTGCCAGCAGCTTAGCACAGCCGGGTACCTCTGGCTACACCTTC
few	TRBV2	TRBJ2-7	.	CASSEDRVHEQYF	TGTGCCAGCAGTGAAGACAGGGTCCACGAGCAGTACTTC
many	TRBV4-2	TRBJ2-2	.	CASSQEVPGELFF	TGTGCCAGCAGCCAAGAGGTACCCGGGGAGCTGTTTTTT
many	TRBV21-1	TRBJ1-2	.	CASSKGSGTDNYGYTF	TGTGCCAGCAGCAAAGGCTCGGGGACAGACAACTATGGCTACACCTTC
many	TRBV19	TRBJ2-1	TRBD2	CASSIPRTSGNNEQFF	TGTGCCAGTAGTATTCCGAGGACTAGCGGGAACAATGAGCAGTTCTTC
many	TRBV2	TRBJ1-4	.	CASGWYEKLFF	TGTGCCAGCGGTTGGTATGAAAAACTGTTTTTT
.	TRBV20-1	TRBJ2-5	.	CSARLQETQYF	TGCAGTGCTAGACTCCAAGAGACCCAGTACTTC
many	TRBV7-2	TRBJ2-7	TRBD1	CASSLVRTGNYEQYF	TGTGCCAGCAGCTTAGTTCGGACAGGGAACTACGAGCAGTACTTC
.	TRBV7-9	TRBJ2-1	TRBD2	CASSLGASGREQFF	TGTGCCAGCAGCTTAGGGGCTAGCGGGAGAGAGCAGTTCTTC
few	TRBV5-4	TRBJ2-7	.	CASSLFGFGEQYF	TGTGCCAGCAGCTTGTTCGGTTTCGGCGAGCAGTACTTC
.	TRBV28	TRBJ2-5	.	CASSRNPGIPQETQYF	TGTGCCAGCAGTCGAAACCCAGGGATCCCACAAGAGACCCAGTACTTC
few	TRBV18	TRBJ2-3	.	CASSPYRDSSSTDTQYF	TGTGCCAGCTCACCATACCGTGACAGTTCTAGCACAGATACGCAGTATTTT
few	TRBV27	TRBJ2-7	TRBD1	CASTRTGGVGEQYF	TGTGCCAGCACTAGGACAGGGGGGGTCGGCGAGCAGTACTTC
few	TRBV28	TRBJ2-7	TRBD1	CASSLRGLAVF	TGTGCCAGCAGTTTAAGGGGGCTAGCTGTCTTC
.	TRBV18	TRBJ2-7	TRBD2	CASSASGSYEQYF	TGTGCCAGCTCGGCTAGCGGGAGCTACGAGCAGTACTTC
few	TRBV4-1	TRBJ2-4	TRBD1	CASSQERGQVGIQYF	TGCGCCAGCAGCCAAGAGAGGGGGCAGGTTGGCATTCAGTACTTC
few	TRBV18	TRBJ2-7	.	CASSPTNGDEQYF	TGTGCCAGCTCACCCACAAATGGCGACGAGCAGTACTTC
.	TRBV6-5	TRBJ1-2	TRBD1	CASRRQGKGGYTF	TGTGCCAGCAGACGACAGGGTAAAGGTGGCTACACCTTC
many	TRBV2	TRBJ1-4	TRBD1	CATQGQGLEKLFF	TGTGCCACCCAGGGACAGGGTTTGGAAAAACTGTTTTTT
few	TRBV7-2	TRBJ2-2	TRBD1	CASSPGGEGRELFF	TGTGCCAGCAGCCCAGGGGGTGAGGGCCGGGAGCTGTTTTTT
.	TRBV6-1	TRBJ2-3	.	CASRAMAASQYF	TGTGCCAGCAGAGCGATGGCTGCGTCTCAGTATTTT
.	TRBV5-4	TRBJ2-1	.	CASSLEPGDSYNEQFF	TGTGCCAGCAGCTTGGAACCGGGAGACTCCTACAATGAGCAGTTCTTC
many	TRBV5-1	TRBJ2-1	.	CASSLGPNNEQFF	TGCGCCAGCAGCTTGGGGCCCAACAATGAGCAGTTCTTC
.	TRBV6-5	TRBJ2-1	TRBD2	CASSYRREFEQFF	TGTGCCAGCAGTTACAGGCGGGAGTTTGAGCAGTTCTTC
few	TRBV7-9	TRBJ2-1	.	CASSSQGSLNEQFF	TGTGCCAGCAGCTCCCAGGGATCACTAAATGAGCAGTTCTTC
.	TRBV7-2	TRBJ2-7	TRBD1	CASSLFRGPGEQYF	TGTGCCAGCAGCTTATTCAGGGGGCCGGGCGAGCAGTACTTC
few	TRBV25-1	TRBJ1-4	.	CASSDQTVAVEKLFF	TGTGCCAGCAGTGATCAAACCGTAGCGGTTGAAAAACTGTTTTTT
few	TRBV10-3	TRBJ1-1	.	CAISGGSLSEAFF	TGTGCCATCAGTGGGGGCTCGCTATCGGAAGCTTTCTTT
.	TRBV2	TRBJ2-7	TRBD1	CASSAGGPYEQYF	TGTGCCAGCAGCGCAGGGGGTCCCTACGAGCAGTACTTC
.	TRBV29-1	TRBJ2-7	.	CSVRLPGSEQYF	TGCAGCGTTAGGCTCCCGGGGAGCGAGCAGTACTTC